This TCR beta chain derives from a study of blood T cell repertoires in COVID-19. Background on the study: The samples span acute and convalescent COVID-19 from the United States, Italy and Spain. T cells, B-cell-depleted T cells, or PBMCs supplied cDNA or gDNA.

Germline V gene lookup returns CDR1 LNHDA and CDR2 SQIVND (reference sequence). Unmatched junction bases numbered 10, after V lost 8 bases and J lost 5 bases. There are 14 residues in the CDR3. Under the authors' procedure: Counts of nucleated cells, estimated from reference gene primer amplification, were obtained. Data came from immunoSEQ multiplex PCR; TCRdb stores just in-frame clones and leaves some out. For V, J and clone size, that table is used; D and trimming come from the DNA. The sample shows under 250,000 clones, about four fifths of them seen only once. The sequence was obtained from a woman in her 30s who had recovered from COVID-19. The chain uses TRBV19 and TRBJ2-5, with 8 bases matching TRBD1. Sequenced input: peripheral blood. The CDR3 bases are TGTGCCAGTGCTACAGGGGGGATGGTGGAGACCCAGTACTTC. Its protein is CASATGGMVETQYF.